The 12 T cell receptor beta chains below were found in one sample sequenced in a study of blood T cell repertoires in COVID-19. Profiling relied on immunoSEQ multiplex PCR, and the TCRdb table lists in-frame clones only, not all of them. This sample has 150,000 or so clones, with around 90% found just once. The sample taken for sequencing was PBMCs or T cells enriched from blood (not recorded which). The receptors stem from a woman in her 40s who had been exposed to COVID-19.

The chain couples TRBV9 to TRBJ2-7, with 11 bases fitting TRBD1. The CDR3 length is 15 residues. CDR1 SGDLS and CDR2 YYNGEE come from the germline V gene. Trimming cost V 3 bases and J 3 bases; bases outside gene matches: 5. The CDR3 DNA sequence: TGTGCCAGCAGCGACCCCGGGACAGGGGGCTACGAGCAGTACTTC. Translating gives CASSDPGTGGYEQYF.

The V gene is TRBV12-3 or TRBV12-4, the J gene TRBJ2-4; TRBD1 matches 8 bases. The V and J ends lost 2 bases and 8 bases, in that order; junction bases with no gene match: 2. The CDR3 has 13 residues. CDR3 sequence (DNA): TGTGCCAGCAGTTTACAGGGGGCTGACATTCAGTACTTC. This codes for CASSLQGADIQYF.

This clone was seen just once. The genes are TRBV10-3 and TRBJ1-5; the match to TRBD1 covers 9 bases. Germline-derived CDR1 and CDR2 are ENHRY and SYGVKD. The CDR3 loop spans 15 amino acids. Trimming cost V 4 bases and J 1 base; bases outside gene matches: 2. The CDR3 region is CAISGGQGSNQPQHF. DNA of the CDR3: TGTGCCATCAGTGGTGGACAGGGGAGCAATCAGCCCCAGCATTTT.

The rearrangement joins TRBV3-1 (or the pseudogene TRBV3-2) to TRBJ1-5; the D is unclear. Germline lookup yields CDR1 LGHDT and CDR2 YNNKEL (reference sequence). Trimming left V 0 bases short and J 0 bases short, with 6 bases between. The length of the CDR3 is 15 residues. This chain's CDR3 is CASSQDHTSNQPQHF. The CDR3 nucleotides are TGTGCCAGCAGCCAAGATCACACTAGCAATCAGCCCCAGCATTTT.

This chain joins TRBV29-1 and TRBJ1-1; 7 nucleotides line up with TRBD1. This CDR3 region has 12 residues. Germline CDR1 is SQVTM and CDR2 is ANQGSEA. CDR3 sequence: CTPDRLNTEAFF. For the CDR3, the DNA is TGCACGCCGGACAGGCTGAACACTGAAGCTTTCTTT. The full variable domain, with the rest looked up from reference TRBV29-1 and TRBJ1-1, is SAVISQKPSRDICQRGTSLTIQCQVDSQVTMMFWYRQQPGQSLTLIATANQGSEATYESGFVIDKFPISRPNLTFSTLTVSNMSPEDSSIYLCTPDRLNTEAFFGQGTRLTVV.

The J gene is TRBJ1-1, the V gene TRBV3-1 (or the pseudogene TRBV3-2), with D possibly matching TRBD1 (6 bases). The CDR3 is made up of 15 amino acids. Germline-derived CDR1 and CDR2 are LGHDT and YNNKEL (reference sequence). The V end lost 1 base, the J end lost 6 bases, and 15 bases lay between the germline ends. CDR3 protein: CASSQVEQGRAEAFF. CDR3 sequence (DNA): TGTGCCAGCAGCCAAGTCGAGCAGGGGCGAGCTGAAGCTTTCTTT.

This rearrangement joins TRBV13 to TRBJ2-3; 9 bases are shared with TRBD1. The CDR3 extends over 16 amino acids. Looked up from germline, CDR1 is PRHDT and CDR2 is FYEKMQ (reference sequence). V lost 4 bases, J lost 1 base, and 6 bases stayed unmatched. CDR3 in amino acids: CASSSGQGEGTDTQYF. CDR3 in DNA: TGTGCCAGCAGCTCGGGACAGGGTGAGGGCACAGATACGCAGTATTTT.

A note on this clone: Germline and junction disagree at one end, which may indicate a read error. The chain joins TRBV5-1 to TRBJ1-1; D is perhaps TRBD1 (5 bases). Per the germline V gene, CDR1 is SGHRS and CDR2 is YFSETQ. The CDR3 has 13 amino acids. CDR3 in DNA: TGCGCCAGCAGTTTGGCCCGACAGCAAGAAGCTTTCTTT. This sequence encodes CASSLARQQEAFF.

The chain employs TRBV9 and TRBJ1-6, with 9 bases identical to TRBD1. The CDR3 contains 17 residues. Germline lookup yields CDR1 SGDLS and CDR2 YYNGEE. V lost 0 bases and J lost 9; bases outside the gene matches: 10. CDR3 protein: CASSVAPQGAPGSPLHF. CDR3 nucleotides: TGTGCCAGCAGCGTAGCCCCACAGGGGGCGCCGGGTTCACCCCTCCACTTT.

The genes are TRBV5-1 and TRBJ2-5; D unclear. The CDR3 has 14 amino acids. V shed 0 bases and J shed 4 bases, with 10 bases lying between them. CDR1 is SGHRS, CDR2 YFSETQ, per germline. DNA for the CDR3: TGCGCCAGCAGCTTGGAACGTTACGGAGAGACCCAGTACTTC. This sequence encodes CASSLERYGETQYF.

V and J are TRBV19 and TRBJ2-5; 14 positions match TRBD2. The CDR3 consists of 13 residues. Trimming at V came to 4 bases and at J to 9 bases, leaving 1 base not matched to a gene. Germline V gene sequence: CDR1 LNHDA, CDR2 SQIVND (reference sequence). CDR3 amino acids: CASSKTSGGAQYF. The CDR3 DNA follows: TGTGCCAGTAGTAAGACTAGCGGGGGGGCCCAGTACTTC.

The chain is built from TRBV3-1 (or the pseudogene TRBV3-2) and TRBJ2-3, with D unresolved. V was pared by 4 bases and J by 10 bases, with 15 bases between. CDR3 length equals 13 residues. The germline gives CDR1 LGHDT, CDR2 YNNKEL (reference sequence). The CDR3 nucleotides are TGTGCCAGCAGCCCTTTTTCTAGATCGGCGCAGTATTTT. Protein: CASSPFSRSAQYF.